This entry is about one TCR beta chain. The data stem from a study of blood T cell repertoires in COVID-19. The overall study: The United States, Italy and Spain were the sources of the acute and convalescent COVID-19 samples. In each case, the material was cDNA or gDNA derived from T cells, B-cell-depleted T cells, or PBMCs.

The germline V gene has CDR1 SEHNR and CDR2 FQNEAQ (reference sequence). V shed 1 base and J shed 5 bases, with 9 bases lying between them. CDR3 length: 13 residues. In the original analysis: Reference gene primer amplification yielded estimated nucleated cell counts. Generated by immunoSEQ multiplex PCR, the TCRdb table keeps only in-frame clones and is missing some. The DNA gave D and trimming, while V, J and clone size come from that table. The sample carries 90,000 to 150,000 clones, less than 85% recorded once. The sample taken for sequencing was peripheral blood. This sequence joins TRBV7-9 and TRBJ2-7; possibly TRBD1 for D (6 bases). This sequence originates from a man aged 50-59 years with acute or convalescent COVID-19. As DNA, the CDR3 is TGTGCCAGCAGCTTAGTATCAGGGGACGAGCAGTACTTC. Its protein product is CASSLVSGDEQYF. Using reference TRBV7-9 and TRBJ2-7 for the parts outside the CDR3, the full variable domain is DTGVSQNPRHKITKRGQNVTFRCDPISEHNRLYWYRQTLGQGPEFLTYFQNEAQLEKSRLLSDRFSAERPKGSFSTLEIQRTEQGDSAMYLCASSLVSGDEQYFGPGTRLTVT.